Listed below are T cell receptor beta chains from one sample, sequenced in a study of technical replicates of blood from a handful of donors. TCRdb keeps only in-frame clones here, not all; method: immunoSEQ multiplex PCR. The sample has about 57,000 clones, just over 90% seen once. The sample comprised PBMCs. The receptors derive from a human donor in good health. Some clones in this sample may be carry-over from other donors' samples. The CDR3 runs from the conserved cysteine through the conserved F or W.

TRBV6-1 CASRRDRGRNQPQHF
TRBV27 CASSLLGGTEAFF
TRBV5-1 CASSPRLADSYNEQFF
TRBV10-3 CAIRGTGPYEQYF
TRBV6-6 CASSYRAGGSGNEQFF
TRBV15 CATSRTRDRALEQYF
TRBV5-1 CASSYWDRGQETQYF
TRBV9 CASSVVGGTYNEQFF
TRBV27 CASSSPIRGRNSPLHF
TRBV19 CASSQASGGGYNEQFF
TRBV4-2 CASSQGFRGNNGYTF
TRBV4-3 CASSPGRAPSSYGYTF
TRBV6-1 CASSFWGPGELFF
TRBV6-4 CASSESAGSTDTQYF
TRBV30 CAWGPGGSGNTIYF
TRBV4-3 CASSYRDWYTDTQYF
TRBV9 CASSAQAGAGTEAFF
TRBV5-8 CASSPHLAVGTDTQYF
TRBV5-1 CASSLRGQGYEKLFF
TRBV7-8 CASSFSGGRNYGYTF
TRBV7-9 CASSYRKTSGRSSYNEQFF
TRBV5-4 CASKEAGGSYEQYF
TRBV27 CASSGWDRPNEKLFF
TRBV4-3 CASSQERSSGNQPQHF
TRBV6-1 CASSEEEAGAVGQYF
TRBV5-4 CASSVTVNAGELFF
TRBV7-2 CASSFAWGGVNTEAFF
TRBV4-3 CASSLFRREATEAFF
TRBV6-5 CASTSGSETQYF
TRBV9 CASGPVRKNTEAFF
TRBV4-3 CASSQDLASGNKNIQYF
TRBV2 CATKQEITNYGYTF
TRBV5-1 CASSSGHGEETQYF
TRBV7-8 CASSLGLAGGHNEQFF
TRBV7-9 CASVRGPTDTQYF
TRBV10-3 CAITRDIYNEQFF
TRBV7-2 CASSFGRGTGQLYEQYF
TRBV30 CAWTLGNTDTQYF
TRBV18 CASSPGGSENTEAFF
TRBV5-1 CASSSGGENTGELFF
TRBV5-6 CASSLSGQGLWETQYF
TRBV4-2 CASSQGTSGAANEQFF
TRBV7-3 CASSLIGAGGAIRGSEQFF
TRBV5-6 CASSPRDREYEQYF
TRBV5-4 CASSLPERGAHLAVLF
TRBV5-8 CASSPEWGTSTDTQYF
TRBV18 CASSGDFYEQYF
TRBV7-2 CASSKMDRNYGYTF
TRBV5-1 CASSLTSGELFF
TRBV9 CASSPGTSGGASTDTQYF
TRBV28 CASSPGGETQYF
TRBV6-5 CASRAPPGVGYGYTF
TRBV7-2 CASSPRAGGGGYTF
TRBV7-2 CASSLNPRAETGELFF
TRBV7-2 CASSLAREETQYF
TRBV4-2 CASSQASGGSNEQFF
TRBV5-5 CASSLASGRGYEQYF
TRBV6-5 CASSYALSSYEQYF
TRBV9 CASNVAGGSGWQFF
TRBV19 CASSRGTGGTKLFF